Here is one T cell receptor beta chain with its context. Its matching antigen is unknown. Other DNA sequences in this sample translate to the same CDR3. Produced via immunoSEQ multiplex PCR; TCRdb's table is partial and in-frame only. The data show some 2.4 million clones, 93% seen once. This entry comes from a study of shared clonotypes between healthy human individuals. Overall study findings and caveats: The study sampled only blood, and tissue repertoires likely differ.

Looked up from germline, CDR1 is SGHRS and CDR2 is YFSETQ. The CDR3 runs 14 residues. V was trimmed by 0 bases and J by 3 bases, leaving 8 bases between them. The chain combines TRBV5-1 with TRBJ2-3; TRBD2 might be the D (5 bases). This receptor was obtained from a man aged 18-30 years in good health. Some clones in this sample may be carry-over from other donors' samples. Sequencing was done on a sample of naive CD4+ T cells from PBMCs. Subset meaning: CD45RA+ positively selected. The CDR3 coding sequence is TGCGCCAGCAGCTTGGAAGGGAGTACAGATACGCAGTATTTT. It is translated as CASSLEGSTDTQYF.